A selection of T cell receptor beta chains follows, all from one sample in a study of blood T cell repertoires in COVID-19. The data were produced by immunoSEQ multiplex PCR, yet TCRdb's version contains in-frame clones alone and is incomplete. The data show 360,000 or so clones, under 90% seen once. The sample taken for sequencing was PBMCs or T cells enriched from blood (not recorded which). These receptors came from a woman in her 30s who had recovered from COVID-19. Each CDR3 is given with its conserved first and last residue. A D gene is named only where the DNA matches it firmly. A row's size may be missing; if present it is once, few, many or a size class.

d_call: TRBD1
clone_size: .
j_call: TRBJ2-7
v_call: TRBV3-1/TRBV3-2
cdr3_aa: CASSQDPGTGSTEQYF

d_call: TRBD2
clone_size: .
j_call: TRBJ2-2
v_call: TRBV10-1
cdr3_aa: CASSESTSGKIRTGELFF

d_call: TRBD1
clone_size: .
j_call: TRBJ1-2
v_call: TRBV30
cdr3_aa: CAWSGQGYGYGYTF

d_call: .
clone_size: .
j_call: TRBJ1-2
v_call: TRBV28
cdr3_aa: CASIGQGDSGYTF

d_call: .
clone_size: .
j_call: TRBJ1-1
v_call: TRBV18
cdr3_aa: CASSPAGGGPEAFF

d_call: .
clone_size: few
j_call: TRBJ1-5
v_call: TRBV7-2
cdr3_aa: CASSFSVLSNQPQHF

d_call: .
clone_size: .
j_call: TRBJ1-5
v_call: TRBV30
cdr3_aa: CAWSVRGGGNQPQHF

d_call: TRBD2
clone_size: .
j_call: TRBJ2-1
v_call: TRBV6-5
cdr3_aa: CASNLAGYNEQFF

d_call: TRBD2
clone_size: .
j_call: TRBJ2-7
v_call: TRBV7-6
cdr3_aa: CASSQSGLAYEQYF

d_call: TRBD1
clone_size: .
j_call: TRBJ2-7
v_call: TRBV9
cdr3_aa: CASSPDRAREQYF

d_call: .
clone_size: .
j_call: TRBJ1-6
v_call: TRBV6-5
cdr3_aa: CASRRGARSPLHF

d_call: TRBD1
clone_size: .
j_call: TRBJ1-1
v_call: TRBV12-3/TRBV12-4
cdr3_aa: CASRDRGASEAFF

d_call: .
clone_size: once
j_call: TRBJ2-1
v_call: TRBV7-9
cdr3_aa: CASSPMEREQFF

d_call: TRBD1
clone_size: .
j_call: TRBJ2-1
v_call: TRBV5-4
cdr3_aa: CASSLPDRQGQFF

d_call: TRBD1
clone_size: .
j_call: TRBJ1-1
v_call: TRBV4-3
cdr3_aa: CASAWTGNTEAFF

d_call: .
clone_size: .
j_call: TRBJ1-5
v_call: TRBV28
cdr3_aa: CASSLNRVRQPQHF

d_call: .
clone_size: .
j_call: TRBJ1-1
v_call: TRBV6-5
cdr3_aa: CASSTGENTEAFF

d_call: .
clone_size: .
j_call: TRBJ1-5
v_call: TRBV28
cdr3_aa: CASSKDRSNQPQHF

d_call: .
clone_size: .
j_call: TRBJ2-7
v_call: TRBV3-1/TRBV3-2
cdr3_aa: CASSQQQGRSYEQYF

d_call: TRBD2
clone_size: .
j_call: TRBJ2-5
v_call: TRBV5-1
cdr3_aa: CASSSSGTNQETQYF

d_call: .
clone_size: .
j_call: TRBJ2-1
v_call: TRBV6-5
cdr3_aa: CASKGPGVEQFF

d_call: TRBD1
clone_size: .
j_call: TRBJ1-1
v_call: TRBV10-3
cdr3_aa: CASRDSFEAFF

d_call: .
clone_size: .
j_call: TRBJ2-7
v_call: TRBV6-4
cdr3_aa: CASSASGNLGGEQYF

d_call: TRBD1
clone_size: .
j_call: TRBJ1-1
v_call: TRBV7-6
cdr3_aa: CASSLSDRGVSTEAFF

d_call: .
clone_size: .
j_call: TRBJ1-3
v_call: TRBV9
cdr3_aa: CASSSRAGAAGNTIYF

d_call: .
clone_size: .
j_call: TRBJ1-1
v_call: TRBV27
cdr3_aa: CASSYGIGNTEAFF

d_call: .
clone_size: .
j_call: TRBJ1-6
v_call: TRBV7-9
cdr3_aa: CASSLVLTKTYNSPLHF

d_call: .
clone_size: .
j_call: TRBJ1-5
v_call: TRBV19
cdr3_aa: CASNPGPGQPQHF

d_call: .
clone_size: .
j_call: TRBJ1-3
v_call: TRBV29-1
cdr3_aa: CSVIRTAGNTIYF

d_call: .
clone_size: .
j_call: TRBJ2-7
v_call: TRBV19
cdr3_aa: CASSMADRSYEQYF

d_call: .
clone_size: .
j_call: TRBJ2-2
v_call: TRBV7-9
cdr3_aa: CASSFPRGNGELFF

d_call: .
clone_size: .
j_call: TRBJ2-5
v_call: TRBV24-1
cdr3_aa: CATSVDRVGGRGPYQETQYF

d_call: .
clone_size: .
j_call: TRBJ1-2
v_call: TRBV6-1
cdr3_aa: CASSERLRGYGYTF

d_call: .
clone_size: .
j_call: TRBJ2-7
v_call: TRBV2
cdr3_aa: CASSEVLGHLYEQYF

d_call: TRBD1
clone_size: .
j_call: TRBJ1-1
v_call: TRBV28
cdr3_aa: CASRSPGQVTEAFF

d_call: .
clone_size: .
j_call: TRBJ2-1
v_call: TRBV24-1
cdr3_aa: CATSDSSSVNEQFF

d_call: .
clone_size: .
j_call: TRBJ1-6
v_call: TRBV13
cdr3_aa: CASSLGPARGFYNSPLHF

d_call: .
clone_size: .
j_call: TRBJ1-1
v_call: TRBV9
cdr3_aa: CASSSKNTEAFF

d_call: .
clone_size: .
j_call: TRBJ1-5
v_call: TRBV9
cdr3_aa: CASSVEGGNQPQHF

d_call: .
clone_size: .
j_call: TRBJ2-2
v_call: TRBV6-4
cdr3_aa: CASSGSPGTGELFF

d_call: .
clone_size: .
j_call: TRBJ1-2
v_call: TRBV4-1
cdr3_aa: CASSQVSGVGYTF

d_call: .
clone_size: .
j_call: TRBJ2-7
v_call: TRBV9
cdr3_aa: CASSVGVVGVYEQYF

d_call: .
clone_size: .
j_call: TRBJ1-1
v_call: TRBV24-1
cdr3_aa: CATSDPPRTEAFF

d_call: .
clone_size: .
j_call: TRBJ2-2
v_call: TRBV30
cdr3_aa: CAWRYGTKNTGELFF

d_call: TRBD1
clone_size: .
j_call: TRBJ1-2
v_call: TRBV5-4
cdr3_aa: CASSPQGAQGYTF

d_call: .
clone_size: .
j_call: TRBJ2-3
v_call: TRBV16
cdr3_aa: CASSPYTDTQYF

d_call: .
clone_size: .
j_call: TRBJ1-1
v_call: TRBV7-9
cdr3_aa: CASIGAIGGLDTEAFF

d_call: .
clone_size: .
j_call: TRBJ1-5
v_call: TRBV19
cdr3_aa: CASSILLQGYSNQPQHF

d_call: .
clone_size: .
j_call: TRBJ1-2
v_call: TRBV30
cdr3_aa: CAWSMGGGYTF

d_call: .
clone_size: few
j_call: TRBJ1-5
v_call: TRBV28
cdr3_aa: CASNRVQKQPQHF

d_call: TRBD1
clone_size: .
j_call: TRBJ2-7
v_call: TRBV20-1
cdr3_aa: CSASPGQRAYEQYF